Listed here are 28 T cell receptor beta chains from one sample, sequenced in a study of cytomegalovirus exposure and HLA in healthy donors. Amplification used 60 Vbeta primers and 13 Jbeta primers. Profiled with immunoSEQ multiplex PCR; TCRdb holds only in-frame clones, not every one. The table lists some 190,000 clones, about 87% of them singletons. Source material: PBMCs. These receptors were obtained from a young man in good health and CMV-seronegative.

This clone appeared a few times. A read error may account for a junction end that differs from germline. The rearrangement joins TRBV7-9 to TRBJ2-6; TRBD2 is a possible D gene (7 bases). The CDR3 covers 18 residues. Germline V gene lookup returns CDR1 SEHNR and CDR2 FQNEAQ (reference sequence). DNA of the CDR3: TGTTCCAGCAGCTTAATAGGGGGGGGCATCTCTGGGGCCAACGTCCTGACTTTC. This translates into CSSSLIGGGISGANVLTF.

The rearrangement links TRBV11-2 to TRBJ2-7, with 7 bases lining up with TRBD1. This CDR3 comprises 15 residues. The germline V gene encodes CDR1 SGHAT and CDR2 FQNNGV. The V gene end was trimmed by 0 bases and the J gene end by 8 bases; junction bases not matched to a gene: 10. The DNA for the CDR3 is TGTGCCAGCAGCTTAGATAAGGGGGACAGTTTTAAGCAGTACTTC. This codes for CASSLDKGDSFKQYF.

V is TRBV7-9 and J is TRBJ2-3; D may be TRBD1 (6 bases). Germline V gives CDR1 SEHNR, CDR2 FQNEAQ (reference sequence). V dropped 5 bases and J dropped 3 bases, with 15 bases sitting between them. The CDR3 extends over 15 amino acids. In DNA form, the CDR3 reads TGTGCCAGCAGCCCGGGGACAACTCTGACAGATACGCAGTATTTT. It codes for CASSPGTTLTDTQYF.

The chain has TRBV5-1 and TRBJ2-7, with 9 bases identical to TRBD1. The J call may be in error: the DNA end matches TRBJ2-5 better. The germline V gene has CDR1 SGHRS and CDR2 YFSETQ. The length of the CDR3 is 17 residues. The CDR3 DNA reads TGCGCCAGCAGCTTAGAACCTACAGGGGGCCATCAAGAGACCCAGTACTTC. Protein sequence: CASSLEPTGGHQETQYF.

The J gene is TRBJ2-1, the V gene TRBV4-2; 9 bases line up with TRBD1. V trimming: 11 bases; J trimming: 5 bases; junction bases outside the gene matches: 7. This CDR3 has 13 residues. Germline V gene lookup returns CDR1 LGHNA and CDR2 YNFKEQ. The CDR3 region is CAVRTGAHNEQFF. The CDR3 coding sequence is TGTGCCGTCCGGACAGGGGCCCACAATGAGCAGTTCTTC.

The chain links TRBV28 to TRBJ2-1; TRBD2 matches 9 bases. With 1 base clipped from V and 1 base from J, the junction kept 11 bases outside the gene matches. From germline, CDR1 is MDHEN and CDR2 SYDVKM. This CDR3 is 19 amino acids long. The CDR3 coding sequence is TGTGCCAGCAGTTTATCTTTATGGTTAGCGGGAGAATCCTACAATGAGCAGTTCTTC. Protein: CASSLSLWLAGESYNEQFF.

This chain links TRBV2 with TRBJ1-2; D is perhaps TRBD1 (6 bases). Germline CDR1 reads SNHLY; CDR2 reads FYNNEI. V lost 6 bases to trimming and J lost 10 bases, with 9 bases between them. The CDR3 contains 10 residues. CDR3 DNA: TGTGCCAGCAGGCGGACAGTCTACACCTTC. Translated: CASRRTVYTF.

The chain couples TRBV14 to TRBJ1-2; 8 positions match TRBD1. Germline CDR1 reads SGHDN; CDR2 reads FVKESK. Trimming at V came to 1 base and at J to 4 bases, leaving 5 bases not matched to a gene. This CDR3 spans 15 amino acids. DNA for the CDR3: TGTGCCAGCAGCCAAGCAGGGACAGGAACCTATGGCTACACCTTC. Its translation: CASSQAGTGTYGYTF.

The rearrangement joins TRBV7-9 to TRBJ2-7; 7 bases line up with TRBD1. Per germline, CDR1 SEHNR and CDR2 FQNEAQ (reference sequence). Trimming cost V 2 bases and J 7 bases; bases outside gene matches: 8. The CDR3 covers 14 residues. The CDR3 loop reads CASSLRDSSLEQYF. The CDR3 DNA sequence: TGTGCCAGCAGCTTACGGGACAGTTCTTTAGAGCAGTACTTC.

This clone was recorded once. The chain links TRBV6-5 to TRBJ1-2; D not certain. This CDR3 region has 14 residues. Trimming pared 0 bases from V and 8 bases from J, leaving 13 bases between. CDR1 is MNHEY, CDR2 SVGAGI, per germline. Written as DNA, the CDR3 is TGTGCCAGCAGTTACTCAATCAAGCCAGGAGGCTACACCTTC. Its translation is CASSYSIKPGGYTF.

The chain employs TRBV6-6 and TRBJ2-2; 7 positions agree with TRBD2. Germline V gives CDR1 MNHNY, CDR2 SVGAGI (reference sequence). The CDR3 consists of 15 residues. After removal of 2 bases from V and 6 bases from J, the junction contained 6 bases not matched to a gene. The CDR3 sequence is CASSYPGRGSGELFF. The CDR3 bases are TGTGCCAGCAGTTACCCGGGGAGGGGTTCCGGGGAGCTGTTTTTT.

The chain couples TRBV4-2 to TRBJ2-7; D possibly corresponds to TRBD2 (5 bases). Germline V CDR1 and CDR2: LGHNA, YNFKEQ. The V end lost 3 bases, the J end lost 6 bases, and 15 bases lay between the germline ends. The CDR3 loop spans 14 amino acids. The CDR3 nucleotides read TGTGCCAGCAGCCAGGAGGCTAGCCCTCCCGAGCAGTACTTC. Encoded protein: CASSQEASPPEQYF.

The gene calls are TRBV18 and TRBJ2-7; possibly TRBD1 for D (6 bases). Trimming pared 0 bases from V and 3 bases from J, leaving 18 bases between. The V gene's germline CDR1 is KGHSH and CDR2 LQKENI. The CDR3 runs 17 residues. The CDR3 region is CASSPPSGTGNFYEQYF. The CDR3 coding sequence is TGTGCCAGCTCACCACCGAGTGGTACAGGGAATTTCTACGAGCAGTACTTC.

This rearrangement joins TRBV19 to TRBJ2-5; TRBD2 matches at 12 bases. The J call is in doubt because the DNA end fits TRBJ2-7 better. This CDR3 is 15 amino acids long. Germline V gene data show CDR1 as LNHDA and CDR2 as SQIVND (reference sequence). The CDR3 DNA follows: TGTGCCAGTAGTGCTTCTAGCGGGAGGGTTTACGAGCAGTACTTC. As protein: CASSASSGRVYEQYF.

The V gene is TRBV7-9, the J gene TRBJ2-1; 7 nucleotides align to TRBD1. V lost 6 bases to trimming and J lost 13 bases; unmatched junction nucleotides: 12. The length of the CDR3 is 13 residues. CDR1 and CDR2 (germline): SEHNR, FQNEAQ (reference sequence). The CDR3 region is CASRLEGTEAQFF. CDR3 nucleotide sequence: TGTGCCAGCAGACTTGAGGGGACAGAAGCACAGTTCTTC.

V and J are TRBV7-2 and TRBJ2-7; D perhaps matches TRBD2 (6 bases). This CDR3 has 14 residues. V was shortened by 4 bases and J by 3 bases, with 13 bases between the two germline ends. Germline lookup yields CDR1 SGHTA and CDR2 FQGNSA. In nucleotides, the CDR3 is TGTGCCAGCAGCTGGGGGGTATCCAACTACGAGCAGTACTTC. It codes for CASSWGVSNYEQYF. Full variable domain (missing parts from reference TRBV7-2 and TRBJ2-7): GAGVSQSPSNKVTEKGKDVELRCDPISGHTALYWYRQSLGQGLEFLIYFQGNSAPDKSGLPSDRFSAERTGGSVSTLTIQRTQQEDSAVYLCASSWGVSNYEQYFGPGTRLTVT.

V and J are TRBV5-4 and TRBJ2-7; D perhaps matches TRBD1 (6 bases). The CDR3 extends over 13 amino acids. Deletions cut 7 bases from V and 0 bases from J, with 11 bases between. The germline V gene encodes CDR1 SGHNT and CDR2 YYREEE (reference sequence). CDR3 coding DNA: TGTGCCAGCGGAACAGGGAGCTCCTACGAGCAGTACTTC. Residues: CASGTGSSYEQYF.

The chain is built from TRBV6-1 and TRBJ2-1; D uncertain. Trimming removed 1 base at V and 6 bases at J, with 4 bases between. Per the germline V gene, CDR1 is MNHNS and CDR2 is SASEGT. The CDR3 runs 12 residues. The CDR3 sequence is CASSEGGNEQFF. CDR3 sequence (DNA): TGTGCCAGCAGTGAAGGAGGCAATGAGCAGTTCTTC.

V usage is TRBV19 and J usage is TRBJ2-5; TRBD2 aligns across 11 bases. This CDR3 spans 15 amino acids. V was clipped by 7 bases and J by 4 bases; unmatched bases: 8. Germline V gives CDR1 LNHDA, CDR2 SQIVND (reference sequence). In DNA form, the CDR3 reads TGTGCCAGTACTACTAGCGGGGGAGATGTAGAGACCCAGTACTTC. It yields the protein CASTTSGGDVETQYF.

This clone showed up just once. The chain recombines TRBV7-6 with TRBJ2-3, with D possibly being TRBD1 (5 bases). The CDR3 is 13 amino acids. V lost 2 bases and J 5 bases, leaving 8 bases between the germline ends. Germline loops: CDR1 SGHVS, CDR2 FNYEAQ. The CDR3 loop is CASSLMDKDTQYF. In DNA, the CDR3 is TGTGCCAGCAGCTTAATGGACAAAGATACGCAGTATTTT.

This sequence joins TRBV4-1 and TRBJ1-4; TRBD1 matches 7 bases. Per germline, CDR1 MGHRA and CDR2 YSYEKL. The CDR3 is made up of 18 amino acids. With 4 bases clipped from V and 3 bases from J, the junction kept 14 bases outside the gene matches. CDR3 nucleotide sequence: TGCGCCAGCAGCCGTCCTCAGGGGGGAGCAGCGGCTAATGAAAAACTGTTTTTT. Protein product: CASSRPQGGAAANEKLFF.

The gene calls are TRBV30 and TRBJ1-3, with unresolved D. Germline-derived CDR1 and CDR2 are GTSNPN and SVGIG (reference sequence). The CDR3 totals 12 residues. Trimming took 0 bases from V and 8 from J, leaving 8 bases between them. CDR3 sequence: CAWSVREDTIYF. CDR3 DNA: TGTGCCTGGAGTGTGAGGGAAGACACCATATATTTT. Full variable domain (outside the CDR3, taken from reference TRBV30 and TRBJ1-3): SQTIHQWPATLVQPVGSPLSLECTVEGTSNPNLYWYRQAAGRGLQLLFYSVGIGQISSEVPQNLSASRPQDRQFILSSKKLLLSDSGFYLCAWSVREDTIYFGEGSWLTVV.

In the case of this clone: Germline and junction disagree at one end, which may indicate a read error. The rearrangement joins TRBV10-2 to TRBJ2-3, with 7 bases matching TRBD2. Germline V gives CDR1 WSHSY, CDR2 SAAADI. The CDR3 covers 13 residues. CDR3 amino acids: CASSDPTSRQIRF. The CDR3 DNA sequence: TGCGCCAGCAGTGACCCGACTAGCAGGCAGATACGCTTT.

This CDR3 is CSVKDSHYGYTF. As DNA, the CDR3 is TGCAGCGTTAAGGACAGCCACTATGGCTACACCTTC. J is TRBJ1-2 and V is TRBV29-1; D possibly corresponds to TRBD1 (6 bases). Deletions cut 5 bases from V and 3 bases from J, with 10 bases between. Per germline, CDR1 SQVTM and CDR2 ANQGSEA. The CDR3 runs to 12 residues.

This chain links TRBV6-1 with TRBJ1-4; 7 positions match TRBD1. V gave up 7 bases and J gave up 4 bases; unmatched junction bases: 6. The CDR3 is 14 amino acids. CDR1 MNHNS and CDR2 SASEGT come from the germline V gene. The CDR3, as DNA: TGTGCCAGCAAAAAGGGACAGAGTAATGAAAAACTGTTTTTT. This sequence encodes CASKKGQSNEKLFF.

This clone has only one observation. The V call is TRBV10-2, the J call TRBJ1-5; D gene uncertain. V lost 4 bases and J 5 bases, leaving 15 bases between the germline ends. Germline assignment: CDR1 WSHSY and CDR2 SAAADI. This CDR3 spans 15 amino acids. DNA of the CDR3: TGCGCCAGCAGTGGAGTGGGCAGTAGACATCAGCCCCAGCATTTT. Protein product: CASSGVGSRHQPQHF.

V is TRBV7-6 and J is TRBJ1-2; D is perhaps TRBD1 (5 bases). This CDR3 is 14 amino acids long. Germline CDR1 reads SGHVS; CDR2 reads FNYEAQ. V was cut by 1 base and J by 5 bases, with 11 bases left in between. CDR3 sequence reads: CASSLGWQGYGYTF. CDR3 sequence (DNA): TGTGCCAGCAGCTTAGGTTGGCAGGGTTATGGCTACACCTTC.

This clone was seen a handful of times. This chain's CDR3 is CASSQSSGRPYYEQYF. In DNA, the CDR3 is TGCGCCAGCAGCCAATCTAGCGGGAGGCCCTACTACGAGCAGTACTTC. The V call is TRBV4-1, the J call TRBJ2-7, with 11 bases fitting TRBD2. The CDR3 runs 16 residues. V was clipped by 2 bases and J by 3 bases; unmatched bases: 6. Looked up from germline, CDR1 is MGHRA and CDR2 is YSYEKL.